Below are 26 T cell receptor beta chains sequenced from a single sample in a study of blood T cell repertoires in COVID-19 (dated by TCRdb to the early 2020s). Preparation of the library involved the immunoSEQ multiplex PCR assay. TCRdb holds this immuneACCESS table with in-frame rearrangements only. Some clones are missing; in checked studies, unresolved V genes explain under half, and the rest has no known cause. The sample records tens of thousands of clones, about 91% of which are singletons. The top ten clones comprise 5.5% to 7% of the sample. The sequencing sample was made of peripheral blood. These TCRs come from a woman older than 75 with acute or convalescent COVID-19.

The chain joins TRBV5-1 to TRBJ2-7, with D possibly TRBD2 on 5 matching bases. The CDR3 is 16 residues long. V gave up 4 bases and J gave up 4 bases, with 21 bases separating them. CDR1 and CDR2 from the germline V gene are SGHRS and YFSETQ. The CDR3 protein is CASSRLQQGTPYEQYF. The CDR3 bases are TGCGCCAGCAGCCGACTACAACAAGGAACTCCATACGAGCAGTACTTC.

The chain is built from TRBV2 and TRBJ2-7; D is uncertain. The CDR3 length is 14 residues. The germline V and J ends were trimmed by 1 base and 2 bases, with 9 bases remaining between them. Germline V gives CDR1 SNHLY, CDR2 FYNNEI. The CDR3 loop is CASSEGGSTYEQYF. The CDR3 DNA is TGTGCCAGCAGTGAAGGCGGATCAACCTACGAGCAGTACTTC.

This clone was found a few times. The chain employs TRBV6-6 and TRBJ1-5; no clear D. This CDR3 has 15 residues. CDR1 and CDR2 from the germline V gene are MNHNY and SVGAGI (reference sequence). Trimming took off 1 base at V and 0 bases at J, with 7 bases between the two ends. Written as DNA, the CDR3 is TGTGCCAGCAGTTACTACGCGGGTAGCAATCAGCCCCAGCATTTT. This translates into CASSYYAGSNQPQHF.

The chain joins TRBV10-3 to TRBJ2-2; 10 bases are a match to TRBD2. The CDR3 runs to 16 residues. V shed 5 bases, J shed 3 bases, and the junction held 6 bases outside the gene matches. Germline V lookup: CDR1 ENHRY, CDR2 SYGVKD. The CDR3 protein is CAISKAGGYDTGELFF. Written as DNA, the CDR3 is TGTGCCATCAGTAAAGCGGGGGGGTATGACACCGGGGAGCTGTTTTTT.

The rearrangement links TRBV27 to TRBJ1-5; the match to TRBD1 covers 10 bases. J lost 0 bases, V lost 5 bases, and 7 bases had no gene match. CDR1 is MNHEY, CDR2 SMNVEV, per germline (reference sequence). The CDR3 is 17 residues long. The CDR3 DNA reads as TGTGCCAGCAGTGAAGGGGACAGGGGATATAGCAATCAGCCCCAGCATTTT. Amino acids: CASSEGDRGYSNQPQHF.

The chain employs TRBV18 and TRBJ2-6; D is ambiguous. The germline V and J ends were trimmed by 1 base and 1 base, with 8 bases remaining between them. The CDR3 contains 16 residues. CDR1 is KGHSH and CDR2 is LQKENI in the germline V gene. In DNA form, the CDR3 reads TGTGCCAGCTCACCACTTGTAATTTCTGGGGCCAACGTCCTGACTTTC. It yields the protein CASSPLVISGANVLTF.

This rearrangement joins TRBV19 to TRBJ2-1, with 10 bases aligning to TRBD2. The CDR3 extends over 16 amino acids. Looked up from germline, CDR1 is LNHDA and CDR2 is SQIVND (reference sequence). Trimming removed 5 bases from V and 1 base from J; junction bases left unmatched: 5. DNA for the CDR3: TGTGCCAGTAGTCTGTTAGCGGGGGGATCCTACAATGAGCAGTTCTTC. Protein: CASSLLAGGSYNEQFF.

The chain joins TRBV11-2 to TRBJ1-2; D remains ambiguous. This CDR3 spans 13 amino acids. CDR1 is SGHAT, CDR2 FQNNGV, per germline. Trimming cost V 5 bases and J 7 bases, with 14 bases left between them. The CDR3 loop is CASSHAGKSGYTF. CDR3 bases: TGTGCCAGCAGCCACGCGGGGAAAAGTGGCTACACCTTC.

For the CDR3, the DNA is TGTGCCAGCAGCACAACCCCGGCCGGCGGGCGAGGCTACACCTTC. This codes for CASSTTPAGGRGYTF. The chain links TRBV3-1 (or the pseudogene TRBV3-2) to TRBJ1-2; the D is unclear. Trimming took 5 bases from V and 8 from J, leaving 21 bases between them. Germline-derived CDR1 and CDR2 are LGHDT and YNNKEL (reference sequence). The length of the CDR3 is 15 residues.

This sequence joins TRBV27 and TRBJ2-1, with D possibly TRBD1 on 6 matching bases. Germline V gene lookup returns CDR1 MNHEY and CDR2 SMNVEV (reference sequence). V gave up 3 bases and J gave up 7 bases, with 19 bases separating them. The CDR3 is made up of 16 amino acids. CDR3 DNA sequence: TGTGCCAGCAGTTTTAGGTACACAGGGCTTGCGAATGAGCAGTTCTTC. Its protein is CASSFRYTGLANEQFF.

The chain links TRBV5-4 to TRBJ2-7, with 9 bases lining up with TRBD2. CDR1 is SGHNT and CDR2 is YYREEE in the germline V gene (reference sequence). This CDR3 spans 14 amino acids. With V trimmed by 4 bases and J by 0 bases, 2 bases remained unmatched. CDR3 amino acids: CASSPAGGSYEQYF. The CDR3 DNA reads TGTGCCAGCAGCCCAGCGGGGGGCTCCTACGAGCAGTACTTC.

This chain connects TRBV30 to TRBJ2-5; 8 bases are shared with TRBD2. CDR3 size: 14 residues. The V segment lost 2 bases and the J segment 11 bases; nucleotides outside the gene matches: 13. Germline assignment: CDR1 GTSNPN and CDR2 SVGIG (reference sequence). CDR3 coding DNA: TGTGCCTGGAGTCCGGCGGGAGGCGGGGGGTTTCAGTACTTC. This translates into CAWSPAGGGGFQYF.

The genes are TRBV7-8 and TRBJ2-7; the D gene is possibly TRBD1 (6 bases). Germline lookup yields CDR1 SGHVS and CDR2 FQNEAQ. The CDR3 is 13 residues long. Trimming cost V 1 base and J 6 bases, with 10 bases left between them. CDR3 amino acids: CASSLERGGEQYF. The CDR3 nucleotides read TGTGCCAGCAGCTTAGAGCGAGGGGGCGAGCAGTACTTC.

The chain is built from TRBV10-3 and TRBJ2-7; 8 bases fit TRBD1. Germline V gene sequence: CDR1 ENHRY, CDR2 SYGVKD. The CDR3 loop spans 14 amino acids. J was trimmed by 6 bases and V by 7 bases; bases with no gene match: 11. The CDR3 loop is CAIKSQGARSEQYF. Written as DNA, the CDR3 is TGTGCCATCAAGAGTCAGGGGGCGAGGTCCGAGCAGTACTTC.

This clone was seen a few times. This chain joins TRBV19 and TRBJ1-4; 9 bases line up with TRBD1. Germline values: CDR1 LNHDA, CDR2 SQIVND (reference sequence). The J segment lost 8 bases and the V segment lost 2 bases, leaving 6 bases of the junction unmatched. The CDR3 has 15 amino acids. The DNA for the CDR3 is TGTGCCAGTAGTATACGTGGGACAGGGCGCGAAAAACTGTTTTTT. This translates into CASSIRGTGREKLFF.

This clone came up a few times. The V gene is TRBV3-1 (or the pseudogene TRBV3-2), the J gene TRBJ1-5; D unresolved. Germline loops: CDR1 LGHDT, CDR2 YNNKEL (reference sequence). The V end lost 1 base, the J end lost 5 bases, and 6 bases lay between the germline ends. The CDR3 has 13 amino acids. The CDR3 sequence: CASSQGGDQPQHF. The CDR3 DNA reads as TGTGCCAGCAGCCAAGGCGGGGATCAGCCCCAGCATTTT.

J is TRBJ2-3 and V is TRBV7-9; the D gene is possibly TRBD2 (6 bases). V dropped 5 bases and J dropped 1 base, with 19 bases sitting between them. The germline V gene encodes CDR1 SEHNR and CDR2 FQNEAQ (reference sequence). This CDR3 contains 17 residues. Here the CDR3 DNA reads TGTGCCAGCAGCCTCCCTAAGGGTGGCGGGGGCACAGATACGCAGTATTTT. Amino acid sequence: CASSLPKGGGGTDTQYF.

This clone was counted a single time. This chain uses TRBV29-1 with TRBJ2-3; D is possibly TRBD1 (5 bases). The CDR3 extends over 14 amino acids. Germline lookup yields CDR1 SQVTM and CDR2 ANQGSEA. Trimming pared 3 bases from V and 1 base from J, leaving 11 bases between. CDR3 in DNA: TGCAGCGTTGATCAGCAGGGCGGCACAGATACGCAGTATTTT. Translated, it gives CSVDQQGGTDTQYF.

This chain's CDR3 is CASSLGMNTEAFF. In DNA form, the CDR3 reads TGTGCCAGCAGCTTAGGTATGAACACTGAAGCTTTCTTT. This sequence joins TRBV11-2 and TRBJ1-1; no firm D call. Trimming pared 1 base from V and 0 bases from J, leaving 3 bases between. The germline V gene has CDR1 SGHAT and CDR2 FQNNGV. The CDR3 contains 13 residues.

The chain recombines TRBV5-1 with TRBJ2-2; TRBD1 agrees at 7 bases. The trim removed 7 bases at V and 0 bases at J, leaving 6 bases unmatched. The germline V gene encodes CDR1 SGHRS and CDR2 YFSETQ. The CDR3 runs to 15 residues. CDR3 DNA: TGCGCCAGCCTACAGGGGACCCCGAACACCGGGGAGCTGTTTTTT. This codes for CASLQGTPNTGELFF.

This chain links TRBV19 with TRBJ1-1; TRBD1 agrees at 9 bases. V gave up 8 bases and J gave up 4 bases; unmatched junction bases: 14. CDR3 length equals 16 residues. The V gene's germline CDR1 is LNHDA and CDR2 SQIVND (reference sequence). The CDR3 is CASFPGQGRGGTEAFF. The CDR3 DNA follows: TGTGCCAGTTTTCCGGGACAGGGAAGGGGTGGCACTGAAGCTTTCTTT.

The chain combines TRBV3-1 (or the pseudogene TRBV3-2) with TRBJ2-2; D might be TRBD1 (5 bases). This CDR3 spans 15 amino acids. From germline, CDR1 is LGHDT and CDR2 YNNKEL (reference sequence). Trimming stripped 4 bases from V and 4 bases from J, with 13 bases between. In DNA form, the CDR3 reads TGTGCCAGCAGCCCTTCCGGACATACCACCGGGGAGCTGTTTTTT. Its protein is CASSPSGHTTGELFF.

The J gene is TRBJ1-1, the V gene TRBV11-2; D may be TRBD1 (6 bases). CDR3 length equals 12 residues. The V gene's germline CDR1 is SGHAT and CDR2 FQNNGV. V was pared by 4 bases and J by 11 bases, with 14 bases between. CDR3 DNA: TGTGCCAGCAGCTCTTTCGACAGGAGTGCTTTCTTT. The encoded protein is CASSSFDRSAFF.

This rearrangement joins TRBV30 to TRBJ1-6; D gene uncertain. Germline-derived CDR1 and CDR2 are GTSNPN and SVGIG (reference sequence). Trimming cost V 5 bases and J 7 bases, with 12 bases left between them. The CDR3 contains 13 residues. CDR3 DNA: TGTGCCTGGGACGGATTACTAAATTCACCCCTCCACTTT. Translated: CAWDGLLNSPLHF.

The V call is TRBV19, the J call TRBJ2-5, with 8 nucleotides matching TRBD1. Germline CDR1 reads LNHDA; CDR2 reads SQIVND (reference sequence). The J segment lost 5 bases and the V segment lost 8 bases, leaving 13 bases of the junction unmatched. This CDR3 has 15 amino acids. CDR3 bases: TGTGCCAGTGGGGCAGGGGGCTTAGGTTTGGAGACCCAGTACTTC. It specifies CASGAGGLGLETQYF.

V is TRBV30 and J is TRBJ1-1; TRBD1 matches at 7 bases. CDR3 length: 11 residues. V shed 8 bases and J 3 bases; nucleotides not matched to a gene: 3. From germline, CDR1 is GTSNPN and CDR2 SVGIG (reference sequence). CDR3 in amino acids: CAIGGDTEAFF. For the CDR3, the DNA is TGTGCCATAGGGGGCGACACTGAAGCTTTCTTT.